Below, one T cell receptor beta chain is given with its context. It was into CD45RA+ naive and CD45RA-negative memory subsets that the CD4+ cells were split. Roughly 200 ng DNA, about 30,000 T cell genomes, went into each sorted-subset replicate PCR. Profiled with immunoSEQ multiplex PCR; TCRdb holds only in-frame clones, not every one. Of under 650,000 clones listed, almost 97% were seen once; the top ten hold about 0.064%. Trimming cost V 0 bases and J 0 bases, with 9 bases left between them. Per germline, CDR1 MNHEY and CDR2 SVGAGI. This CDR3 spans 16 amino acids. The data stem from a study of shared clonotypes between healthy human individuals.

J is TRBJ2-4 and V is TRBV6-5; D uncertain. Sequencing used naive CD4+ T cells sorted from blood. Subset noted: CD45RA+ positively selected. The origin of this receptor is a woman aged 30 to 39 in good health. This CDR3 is CASSYSKQLAKNIQYF. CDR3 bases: TGTGCCAGCAGTTACTCGAAACAGCTAGCCAAAAACATTCAGTACTTC.